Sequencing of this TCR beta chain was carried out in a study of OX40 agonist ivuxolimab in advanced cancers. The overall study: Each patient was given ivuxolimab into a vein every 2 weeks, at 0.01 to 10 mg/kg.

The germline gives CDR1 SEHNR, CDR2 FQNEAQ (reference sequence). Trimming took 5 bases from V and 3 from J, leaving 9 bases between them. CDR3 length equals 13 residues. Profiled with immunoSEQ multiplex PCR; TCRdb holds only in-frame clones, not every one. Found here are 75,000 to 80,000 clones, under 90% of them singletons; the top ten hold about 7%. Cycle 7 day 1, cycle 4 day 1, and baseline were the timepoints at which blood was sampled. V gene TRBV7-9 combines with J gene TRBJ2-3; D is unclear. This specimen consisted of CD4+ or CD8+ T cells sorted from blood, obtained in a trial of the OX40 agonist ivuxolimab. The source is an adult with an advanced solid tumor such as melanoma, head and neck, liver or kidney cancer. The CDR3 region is CASSAWGTDTQYF. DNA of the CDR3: TGTGCCAGCAGCGCGTGGGGAACAGATACGCAGTATTTT.